The 24 T cell receptor beta chains given below trace back to one sample, sequenced in a study of T cell repertoires in cytomegalovirus infection. TCRdb reprocessed the reads via MiXCR and lists one record per CDR3 protein. The sample gives roughly 720,000 distinct CDR3 sequences, roughly 35% of which show up once; roughly 2.8% is in the top ten. The specimen was PBMCs. The receptors originated from a human donor in good health (CMV status not recorded). Some clones in this sample may be carry-over from other donors' samples.

This clonotype was observed at least ten times. The chain carries TRBV12-3 or TRBV12-4 and TRBJ2-1, with 7 bases fitting TRBD1. This CDR3 comprises 13 residues. J gave up 10 bases and V 7 bases, and 10 bases lay outside the gene matches. In DNA, the CDR3 is TGTGCCAGCAAGCGACAGGGAATTTGGGAGCAGTTCTTC. Residues: CASKRQGIWEQFF.

The chain has TRBV14 and TRBJ2-3; D may match TRBD1 or TRBD2 (5 bases each). The CDR3 runs to 16 residues. The ends were cut back, 1 base at V and 1 base at J, with 12 bases in the middle. CDR1 and CDR2 (germline): SGHDN, FVKESK. CDR3 sequence reads: CASSQGWGKGTDTQYF. The DNA of the CDR3 is TGTGCCAGCAGCCAAGGTTGGGGGAAGGGCACAGATACGCAGTATTTT. The full variable domain, rest sourced from reference TRBV14 and TRBJ2-3, is EAGVTQFPSHSVIEKGQTVTLRCDPISGHDNLYWYRRVMGKEIKFLLHFVKESKQDESGMPNNRFLAERTGGTYSTLKVQPAELEDSGVYFCASSQGWGKGTDTQYFGPGTRLTVL.

As regards this clonotype: The conserved phenylalanine or tryptophan is not found at the CDR3 terminus, so this likely reflects a read error. This chain connects TRBV7-3 to TRBJ2-7; a weak D match, TRBD1 (6 bases). This CDR3 contains 14 residues. V lost 5 bases and J lost 6, with 17 bases in between. CDR1 and CDR2 (germline): SGHTA, FQGTGA. CDR3 sequence (DNA): TGTGCCAGCAGCGAAACAGGGTATTCGCTCGAGCAGTACCTC. Translated: CASSETGYSLEQYL.

V is TRBV2 and J is TRBJ2-3, with D perhaps TRBD1 (6 bases). Germline V CDR1 and CDR2: SNHLY, FYNNEI. V was clipped by 3 bases and J by 0 bases, with 10 bases between them. This CDR3 has 15 amino acids. The CDR3 DNA is TGTGCCAGCAGTGAGTGGGGGCAAAGCACAGATACGCAGTATTTT. The encoded protein is CASSEWGQSTDTQYF.

This clonotype was counted only a few times. The V gene is TRBV4-1, the J gene TRBJ1-1; no reliable D call. V dropped 0 bases and J dropped 4 bases, with 12 bases sitting between them. The germline V gene encodes CDR1 MGHRA and CDR2 YSYEKL. The CDR3 has 15 residues. CDR3 region: CASSQETDRGTEAFF. The CDR3 coding sequence is TGCGCCAGCAGCCAAGAAACGGATCGGGGCACTGAAGCTTTCTTT.

This clonotype appeared a few times. Here the CDR3 reads CSAREVRLADSTDTQYF. DNA for the CDR3: TGCAGTGCTAGAGAGGTTAGACTAGCGGATAGCACAGATACGCAGTATTTT. The chain combines TRBV20-1 with TRBJ2-3, with 9 nucleotides matching TRBD2. Germline assignment: CDR1 DFQATT and CDR2 SNEGSKA (reference sequence). V lost 0 bases to trimming and J lost 0 bases; unmatched junction nucleotides: 7. CDR3 length equals 17 residues.

This clonotype was seen repeatedly, ten times or more. The rearrangement uses TRBV7-6 and TRBJ2-7; 10 positions match TRBD1. Germline V gene lookup returns CDR1 SGHVS and CDR2 FNYEAQ. With 5 bases clipped from V and 2 bases from J, the junction kept 6 bases outside the gene matches. This CDR3 region has 15 residues. The DNA for the CDR3 is TGTGCCAGCAGCGGGACAGGGGAGGGAACCTACGAGCAGTACTTC. Translated, it gives CASSGTGEGTYEQYF.

This clonotype came up once. The chain couples TRBV2 to TRBJ1-4; D not certain. The CDR3 extends over 14 amino acids. Trimming left V 1 base short and J 5 bases short, with 8 bases between. Germline CDR1 reads SNHLY; CDR2 reads FYNNEI. DNA of the CDR3: TGTGCCAGCAGTGAAGGGCCCGGGAATGAAAAACTGTTTTTT. Encoded protein: CASSEGPGNEKLFF.

The V gene is TRBV10-2, the J gene TRBJ1-4; weak D call: TRBD1 (6 bases). V dropped 3 bases and J dropped 0 bases, with 14 bases sitting between them. The CDR3 covers 17 residues. CDR1 and CDR2 (germline): WSHSY, SAAADI. In DNA form, the CDR3 reads TGCGCCAGCAGTGATCGTGGGGGCCCAGCAACTAATGAAAAACTGTTTTTT. This encodes CASSDRGGPATNEKLFF.

The chain couples TRBV6-1 to TRBJ2-2; D uncertain. The CDR3 runs to 15 residues. V lost 3 bases and J lost 2, with 10 bases in between. Germline lookup yields CDR1 MNHNS and CDR2 SASEGT. The chain's CDR3 is CASSESFGNTGELFF. The CDR3 region has the DNA TGTGCCAGCAGTGAGTCCTTCGGTAACACCGGGGAGCTGTTTTTT.

This clonotype was detected a few times. The V and J genes are TRBV6-1 and TRBJ1-2; D might be TRBD1 (5 bases). Germline CDR1 MNHNS, CDR2 SASEGT. The CDR3 consists of 14 residues. V lost 6 bases and J 2 bases, leaving 13 bases between the germline ends. The CDR3, as DNA: TGTGCCAGCAGGATCGCGACAGTCAACTATGGCTACACCTTC. As protein: CASRIATVNYGYTF.

The gene calls are TRBV20-1 and TRBJ1-1, with a possible D match to TRBD1 (5 bases). V was cut by 6 bases and J by 0 bases, with 11 bases left in between. The CDR3 runs 13 residues. Germline-derived CDR1 and CDR2 are DFQATT and SNEGSKA (reference sequence). CDR3 nucleotide sequence: TGCAGTGCCACCGACAGCCTGAACACTGAAGCTTTCTTT. As protein: CSATDSLNTEAFF.

This rearrangement joins TRBV12-3 or TRBV12-4 to TRBJ1-1, with D uncertain. This CDR3 comprises 14 residues. Deletions cut 5 bases from V and 1 base from J, with 11 bases between. CDR3 loop: CASSPRTTNTEAFF. CDR3 sequence (DNA): TGTGCCAGCAGTCCAAGAACTACGAACACTGAAGCTTTCTTT.

This clonotype was counted a few times. The chain combines TRBV12-3 or TRBV12-4 with TRBJ1-3; D is unclear. The CDR3 length is 16 residues. The ends were cut back, 4 bases at V and 0 bases at J, with 13 bases in the middle. CDR3 in amino acids: CASSSIITVSGNTIYF. The DNA for the CDR3 is TGTGCCAGCAGTTCGATCATTACGGTCTCTGGAAACACCATATATTTT.

This clonotype was counted between two and nine times. DNA for the CDR3: TGTGCCAGCAGCCCGGACTTCTATGGCTACACCTTC. Translated: CASSPDFYGYTF. The chain couples TRBV5-5 to TRBJ1-2; no reliable D call. V gave up 4 bases and J gave up 4 bases, with 8 bases separating them. The CDR3 covers 12 residues. CDR1 is SGHKS and CDR2 is YYEKEE in the germline V gene (reference sequence).

The gene calls are TRBV2 and TRBJ1-5; D uncertain. The V gene's germline CDR1 is SNHLY and CDR2 FYNNEI. The CDR3 length is 12 residues. V gave up 6 bases and J gave up 6 bases, with 9 bases separating them. The CDR3 region has the DNA TGTGCCAGCAGCTTGGATCTTCAGCCCCAGCATTTT. Translated, it gives CASSLDLQPQHF.

This clonotype has more than one count but fewer than ten. This sequence joins TRBV28 and TRBJ1-1; TRBD1 matches 9 bases. V lost 3 bases, J lost 0 bases, and 8 bases stayed unmatched. CDR1 and CDR2 (germline): MDHEN, SYDVKM. There are 17 residues in the CDR3. CDR3 sequence reads: CASSFRGTGRLNTEAFF. CDR3 sequence (DNA): TGTGCCAGCAGTTTCCGCGGGACAGGGAGACTGAACACTGAAGCTTTCTTT.

This clonotype appeared many times. The chain employs TRBV7-9 and TRBJ1-6, with 7 bases fitting TRBD1. With V trimmed by 4 bases and J by 7 bases, 10 bases remained unmatched. From germline, CDR1 is SEHNR and CDR2 FQNEAQ (reference sequence). This CDR3 is 16 amino acids long. CDR3 amino acids: CASSSPDRDTNSPLHF. CDR3 nucleotide sequence: TGTGCCAGCAGCTCCCCCGACAGGGATACCAATTCACCCCTCCACTTT.

This clonotype showed up just a few times. V usage is TRBV27 and J usage is TRBJ1-6; D is undetermined. V was shortened by 1 base and J by 9 bases, with 7 bases between the two germline ends. The CDR3 consists of 13 residues. CDR1 MNHEY and CDR2 SMNVEV come from the germline V gene (reference sequence). The CDR3 protein is CASSLYGGSPLHF. The CDR3 DNA sequence: TGTGCCAGCAGTTTATATGGAGGTTCACCCCTCCACTTT.

This clonotype was seen at least ten times. The gene calls are TRBV20-1 and TRBJ2-1, with TRBD2 matching over 12 bases. Per the germline V gene, CDR1 is DFQATT and CDR2 is SNEGSKA (reference sequence). The CDR3 has 18 amino acids. V dropped 3 bases and J dropped 0; count of bases not matched to a gene: 9. The CDR3 bases are TGCAGTGCTAGCGGACTAGCGGGAAAAGTAAGCTCCTACAATGAGCAGTTCTTC. It codes for CSASGLAGKVSSYNEQFF.

The chain uses TRBV11-3 and TRBJ2-4, with 9 positions matching TRBD1. Germline V lookup: CDR1 SGHNT, CDR2 YENEEA. This CDR3 contains 16 residues. V was pared by 3 bases and J by 5 bases, with 8 bases of the junction left unmatched. CDR3 sequence: CASSLATGQGENIQYF. CDR3 DNA sequence: TGTGCCAGCAGCTTGGCCACGGGACAGGGAGAAAACATTCAGTACTTC.

The rearrangement uses TRBV23-1 and TRBJ1-2; 7 bases line up with TRBD1. TRBV23-1 is an ORF for which the function is uncertain. This CDR3 contains 16 residues. J was trimmed by 1 base and V by 0 bases; bases with no gene match: 5. The CDR3 DNA reads TGCGCCAGCAGTCAATCGCTGGGACAGAATAACTATGGCTACACCTTC. Translated: CASSQSLGQNNYGYTF.

This clonotype occurred many times. The V gene is TRBV12-3 or TRBV12-4, the J gene TRBJ2-6; TRBD1 is a possible D gene (5 bases). This CDR3 is 17 amino acids long. V lost 2 bases to trimming and J lost 0 bases, with 11 bases between them. CDR3: CASSLNRLISGANVLTF. The CDR3 coding sequence is TGTGCCAGCAGTTTAAACAGGTTAATCTCTGGGGCCAACGTCCTGACTTTC.

This rearrangement joins TRBV19 to TRBJ2-5; D unclear. The V and J ends lost 2 bases and 5 bases respectively, with 9 bases between them. The CDR3 length is 13 residues. Germline V lookup: CDR1 LNHDA, CDR2 SQIVND (reference sequence). Here the CDR3 DNA reads TGTGCCAGTAGTATACGGCAGAGGGAGACCCAGTACTTC. Protein: CASSIRQRETQYF.